A selection of T cell receptor beta chains follows, all from one sample in a study of cytomegalovirus exposure and HLA in healthy donors. Profiling relied on immunoSEQ multiplex PCR, and the TCRdb table lists in-frame clones only, not all of them. The table has 150,000 to 200,000 clones, around 74% seen once. The sequenced material came from PBMCs. Receptors were obtained from a female donor in good health and CMV-seronegative. Both conserved end residues are part of each CDR3. The D gene is left open where the match is weak. Size values are once, few and many counts, or a class for expanded clones, and some rows have none.

clone size	V gene	J gene	D gene	CDR3 protein	CDR3 DNA
once	TRBV2	TRBJ2-7	.	CASSTTGSYEQYF	TGTGCCAGCAGTACGACAGGCTCCTACGAGCAGTACTTC
.	TRBV29-1	TRBJ1-2	TRBD1	CSAAGTGEGDGYTF	TGCAGCGCCGCTGGGACAGGGGAAGGTGATGGCTACACCTTC
.	TRBV15	TRBJ1-2	TRBD1	CATSRDSAGGRGYTF	TGTGCCACCAGCAGAGATTCCGCAGGGGGCCGCGGCTACACCTTC
.	TRBV9	TRBJ2-7	TRBD1	CASSPAGGQGTYEQYF	TGTGCCAGCAGCCCCGCAGGAGGACAGGGAACCTACGAGCAGTACTTC
.	TRBV7-3	TRBJ2-1	.	CASSPGESYNEQFF	TGTGCCAGCAGCCCAGGGGAGAGTTACAATGAGCAGTTCTTC
.	TRBV2	TRBJ2-5	TRBD1	CATTMDRGGETQYF	TGTGCCACGACGATGGACAGGGGAGGGGAGACCCAGTACTTC
few	TRBV14	TRBJ1-6	.	CASSREAYNSPLHF	TGTGCCAGCAGCCGAGAAGCTTATAATTCACCCCTCCACTTT
few	TRBV6-1	TRBJ1-2	.	CASTEQGLGYTF	TGTGCCAGCACCGAACAGGGCCTTGGCTACACCTTC
.	TRBV5-6	TRBJ2-5	.	CASSSARREETQYF	TGTGCCAGCAGCTCCGCGAGGAGGGAGGAGACCCAGTACTTC
.	TRBV30	TRBJ2-1	TRBD2	CAWSSGLAGGLISYNEQFF	TGTGCCTGGAGCTCCGGGCTAGCGGGGGGCCTTATCTCCTACAATGAGCAGTTCTTC
.	TRBV7-2	TRBJ2-7	.	CASSLGQAFSYEQYF	TGTGCCAGCAGCTTAGGGCAGGCTTTTTCCTACGAGCAGTACTTC
once	TRBV2	TRBJ1-1	TRBD1	CASEGGLAYTEAFF	TGTGCCAGCGAAGGGGGCTTGGCATACACTGAAGCTTTCTTT
.	TRBV6-1	TRBJ2-2	TRBD1	CASSVDRGWTGELFF	TGTGCCAGCAGTGTAGACAGGGGCTGGACCGGGGAGCTGTTTTTT
.	TRBV10-3	TRBJ1-1	TRBD1	CAISDSDRGTEAFF	TGTGCCATCAGTGACTCCGACAGGGGGACTGAAGCTTTCTTT
.	TRBV25-1	TRBJ2-7	TRBD1	CASSGGQGGGYEQYF	TGTGCCAGCAGTGGTGGACAGGGAGGAGGCTACGAGCAGTACTTC
.	TRBV6-5	TRBJ2-2	.	CASSFQQGGAGELFF	TGTGCCAGCAGTTTCCAACAGGGGGGGGCCGGGGAGCTGTTTTTT
.	TRBV5-6	TRBJ1-2	.	CASSSSDSHGYTF	TGTGCCAGCAGCTCGTCGGACAGCCATGGCTACACCTTC
.	TRBV5-1	TRBJ1-1	TRBD1	CASSWTGGTTEAFF	TGCGCCAGCAGCTGGACAGGGGGGACCACTGAAGCTTTCTTT
.	TRBV2	TRBJ2-3	.	CASSERASARETTQYF	TGTGCCAGCAGTGAGCGGGCTAGCGCCCGTGAGACTACGCAGTATTTT
.	TRBV10-3	TRBJ1-1	.	CAISESGEYTEAFF	TGTGCCATCAGTGAGTCCGGGGAGTACACTGAAGCTTTCTTT
.	TRBV11-2	TRBJ1-4	.	CASSLDRSAKLFF	TGTGCCAGCAGCCTAGACAGAAGTGCAAAACTGTTTTTT
few	TRBV5-1	TRBJ2-1	.	CASSWSPGPYNEQFF	TGCGCCAGCAGCTGGTCTCCGGGTCCCTACAATGAGCAGTTCTTC
.	TRBV19	TRBJ2-1	.	CASSMFEGGSYNEQFF	TGTGCCAGTAGTATGTTTGAGGGAGGCTCCTACAATGAGCAGTTCTTC
.	TRBV7-9	TRBJ1-5	.	CASSLNAGRINQPQHF	TGTGCCAGCAGCTTAAACGCGGGACGGATAAATCAGCCCCAGCATTTT
.	TRBV7-7	TRBJ2-5	TRBD2	CASSPRLVAGARETQYF	TGTGCCAGCAGCCCGCGGTTAGTAGCGGGAGCTCGAGAGACCCAGTACTTC